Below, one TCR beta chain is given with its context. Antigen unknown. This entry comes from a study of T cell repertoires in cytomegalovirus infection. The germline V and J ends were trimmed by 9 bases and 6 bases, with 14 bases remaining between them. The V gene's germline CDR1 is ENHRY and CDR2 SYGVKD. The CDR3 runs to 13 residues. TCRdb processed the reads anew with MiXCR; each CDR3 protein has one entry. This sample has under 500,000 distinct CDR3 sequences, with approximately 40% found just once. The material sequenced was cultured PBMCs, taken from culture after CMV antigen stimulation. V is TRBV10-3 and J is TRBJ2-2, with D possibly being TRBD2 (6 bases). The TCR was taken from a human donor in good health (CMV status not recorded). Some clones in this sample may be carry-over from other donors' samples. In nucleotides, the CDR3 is TGTGCCATGGGCGGGGTTGACGCCGGGGAGCTGTTTTTT. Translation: CAMGGVDAGELFF.